This T cell receptor (beta chain) was captured in a study of T-cell memory formation after mild COVID-19. In the study overall: The TCR clusters were mostly specific to one donor.

TCRdb reprocessed the 5' RACE reads via MiXCR and lists one record per CDR3 protein. The data hold a few hundred thousand distinct CDR3 sequences, with over 25% observed a single time. The germline V gene encodes CDR1 GTSNPN and CDR2 SVGIG (reference sequence). The CDR3 is made up of 14 amino acids. The germline V and J ends were trimmed by 4 bases and 6 bases, with 15 bases remaining between them. The sample comprised PBMCs or a T cell subset sorted from them (not recorded which). The V gene is TRBV30, the J gene TRBJ2-2, with D possibly matching TRBD1 (5 bases). The clonotype comes from an adult woman who had mild COVID-19 (a few samples of this study predate the infection). Cell type and time point are not known. Written as DNA, the CDR3 is TGTGCCTGGACTTCCGGACATGGGGCCGGGGAGCTGTTTTTT. This sequence encodes CAWTSGHGAGELFF. The whole variable domain, filled in from reference TRBV30 and TRBJ2-2, reads SQTIHQWPATLVQPVGSPLSLECTVEGTSNPNLYWYRQAAGRGLQLLFYSVGIGQISSEVPQNLSASRPQDRQFILSSKKLLLSDSGFYLCAWTSGHGAGELFFGEGSRLTVL.